The next 5 T cell receptor beta chains were all read from a single sample in a study of T cells in women clearing cervical HPV infection (dated by TCRdb to the late 2010s). Library preparation was by the immunoSEQ multiplex PCR assay. TCRdb took this table from immuneACCESS and kept in-frame rearrangements with V and J called. Such tables lack part of the clones; where checked against another copy, unresolved V genes explain under half of the gap, and the rest is unexplained. This specimen's table enumerates around 23,000 clones. The ten largest make up less than 30% of the sample. The specimen sequenced was blood buffy coat. Receptors originate from a woman between 18 and 69 years old with a cervical HPV16 infection that either progressed to CIN3+ or cleared (not recorded which).

Details on this clone: The CDR3 end falls 3 residues outside the read, so it is completed with the germline J gene. The chain joins TRBV20-1 to TRBJ2-3; 10 nucleotides line up with TRBD2. The CDR3 totals 15 residues. The J segment lost 5 bases and the V segment lost 0 bases, leaving 5 bases of the junction unmatched. Germline CDR1 is DFQATT and CDR2 is SNEGSKA (reference sequence). The CDR3 DNA, read in part, is TGCAGTGCTAGAGATAAGCGGGAGGGCCGAGATACG. It is translated as CSARDKREGRDT. The CDR3 in full is CSARDKREGRDTQYF.

With respect to this clone: Read sequence stops 3 residues before the CDR3 end, and the germline J gene provides the missing end. The chain employs TRBV14 and TRBJ1-1; D remains ambiguous. V lost 2 bases and J 1 base, leaving 8 bases between the germline ends. Germline V lookup: CDR1 SGHDN, CDR2 FVKESK. This CDR3 contains 14 residues. The CDR3 reads CASSQYLQNTEAFF. The DNA read from the CDR3 is TGTGCCAGCAGCCAATATTTACAGAACACTGAA. Variable domain in full (rest from reference TRBV14 and TRBJ1-1): EAGVTQFPSHSVIEKGQTVTLRCDPISGHDNLYWYRRVMGKEIKFLLHFVKESKQDESGMPNNRFLAERTGGTYSTLKVQPAELEDSGVYFCASSQYLQNTEAFFGQGTRLTVV.

On this clone itself: With the read ending 3 residues before the CDR3 end, the germline J gene is used to fill in that end. The chain combines TRBV20-1 with TRBJ2-1; 11 bases are a match to TRBD2. Germline V lookup: CDR1 DFQATT, CDR2 SNEGSKA (reference sequence). The V segment lost 6 bases and the J segment 6 bases; nucleotides outside the gene matches: 16. This CDR3 is built from 17 residues. The DNA read from the CDR3 is TGCAGTGCGCCTATGGCTTTAGCGGGGGGGCACTCCAATGAG. Translation: CSAPMALAGGHSNE. The full CDR3 reads CSAPMALAGGHSNEQFF.

Concerning this clone: The observed sequence ends 3 residues before the CDR3 terminus, with the missing tail filled in from the germline J gene. The rearrangement joins TRBV29-1 to TRBJ2-2; D ambiguous. Germline V gives CDR1 SQVTM, CDR2 ANQGSEA. The CDR3 sequence is 14 residues long. The ends were cut back, 5 bases at V and 6 bases at J, with 16 bases in the middle. The CDR3 DNA, read in part, is TGCAGCGTTCTACCCTCCCTGGGCCCCGGGGAG. Translation: CSVLPSLGPGE. The whole CDR3 protein is CSVLPSLGPGELFF.

Note on this clone: The read ends 3 residues shy of where the CDR3 ends; the end is completed using the germline J gene. The chain combines TRBV5-5 with TRBJ2-4; D possibly corresponds to TRBD2 (5 bases). The V gene's germline CDR1 is SGHKS and CDR2 YYEKEE (reference sequence). This CDR3 spans 13 amino acids. CDR3 residues: CASNLAFTETQYF. Incomplete CDR3 DNA: TGTGCCAGCAACCTAGCTTTTACAGAGACT.